This T cell receptor (beta chain) originates from a study of blood T cell repertoires in COVID-19. Study summary: Spain, Italy and the United States supplied samples that represented acute and convalescent COVID-19. Nucleic acid was either cDNA or gDNA, and it came from T cells, B-cell-depleted T cells, or PBMCs.

The CDR3 runs 16 residues. The J segment lost 0 bases and the V segment lost 5 bases, leaving 8 bases of the junction unmatched. Recovery meant two consecutive negative NP/OP PCR tests, professional clearance, or resolved symptoms. In the original processing: By means of reference gene primer amplification, nucleated cell counts were estimated. This table comes from immunoSEQ multiplex PCR, and its TCRdb copy is limited to in-frame clones, with some not included. The DNA gave D and trimming, while V, J and clone size come from that table. Among 490,000 or so clones listed, 88% were seen once. Sequencing was carried out using PBMCs or T cells enriched from blood (not recorded which). J is TRBJ1-5 and V is TRBV5-3; 7 bases are shared with TRBD1. TRBV5-3 is an open reading frame whose function is uncertain. The source of this sequence is a woman aged 60-75 years who had recovered from COVID-19. The CDR3 sequence is CARRPGQTYSNQPQHF. CDR3 bases: TGTGCCAGAAGGCCGGGACAGACTTATAGCAATCAGCCCCAGCATTTT.